The 25 T cell receptor beta chains below were found in one sample sequenced in a study of CD4+ T cells in melanoma. Profiling relied on immunoSEQ multiplex PCR, and the TCRdb table lists in-frame clones only, not all of them. Of 110,000 to 150,000 clones listed, 80% to 95% are singletons. The receptors originated from a human donor with melanoma.

The V gene is TRBV30, the J gene TRBJ1-2; 10 positions match TRBD1. V lost 4 bases and J lost 2; bases outside the gene matches: 7. This CDR3 is built from 15 residues. Germline lookup yields CDR1 GTSNPN and CDR2 SVGIG (reference sequence). The CDR3: CAWTRQGATNYGYTF. In nucleotides, the CDR3 is TGTGCCTGGACGAGACAGGGGGCGACGAACTATGGCTACACCTTC.

The chain links TRBV7-8 to TRBJ2-7; TRBD1 is a possible D gene (5 bases). The CDR3 totals 15 residues. In germline, CDR1 is SGHVS, CDR2 FQNEAQ. Trimming took off 4 bases at V and 4 bases at J, with 17 bases between the two ends. This chain's CDR3 is CASSSRERIWYEQYF. The CDR3 DNA is TGTGCCAGCAGCTCCAGGGAAAGGATATGGTACGAGCAGTACTTC. The full variable domain, its missing parts supplied by reference TRBV7-8 and TRBJ2-7, is GAGVSQSPRYKVAKRGQDVALRCDPISGHVSLFWYQQALGQGPEFLTYFQNEAQLDKSGLPSDRFFAERPEGSVSTLKIQRTQQEDSAVYLCASSSRERIWYEQYFGPGTRLTVT.

The V and J genes are TRBV5-1 and TRBJ1-6, with a possible D match to TRBD1 (5 bases). The CDR3 contains 16 residues. Trimming removed 1 base at V and 6 bases at J, with 14 bases between. Germline values: CDR1 SGHRS, CDR2 YFSETQ. The CDR3, as DNA: TGCGCCAGCAGCTTGAGACAGCCGGGGATTAATTCACCCCTCCACTTT. It translates to CASSLRQPGINSPLHF.

The J gene is TRBJ1-4, the V gene TRBV5-1; 7 bases are a match to TRBD1. The CDR3 totals 15 residues. V lost 7 bases and J lost 5; bases outside the gene matches: 11. Germline V gives CDR1 SGHRS, CDR2 YFSETQ. CDR3 in DNA: TGCGCCAGCTCACTCGGGGCAGGGGGGAATGAAAAACTGTTTTTT. Translated, it gives CASSLGAGGNEKLFF.

The V gene is TRBV5-1, the J gene TRBJ2-2, with TRBD1 as a possible D gene (5 bases). The germline V and J ends were trimmed by 1 base and 0 bases, with 13 bases remaining between them. This CDR3 has 17 residues. Germline V CDR1 and CDR2: SGHRS, YFSETQ. The CDR3 protein is CASSLRVGATNTGELFF. CDR3 nucleotide sequence: TGCGCCAGCAGCTTGAGAGTTGGGGCCACGAACACCGGGGAGCTGTTTTTT.

This clone was found a few times. The gene calls are TRBV27 and TRBJ2-7, with TRBD1 matching over 9 bases. Germline trimming cut 8 bases from V and 12 bases from J; bases unmatched to any gene: 14. The CDR3 extends over 13 amino acids. CDR1 is MNHEY, CDR2 SMNVEV, per germline (reference sequence). The CDR3 bases are TGTGCCAGCTACCGAATGGGACAGGGATCTACGTACTTC. Protein sequence: CASYRMGQGSTYF.

The chain carries TRBV7-2 and TRBJ1-5, with D possibly TRBD1 on 6 matching bases. Germline V gene data show CDR1 as SGHTA and CDR2 as FQGNSA. V dropped 5 bases and J dropped 5 bases, with 13 bases sitting between them. The CDR3 sequence is 14 residues long. The CDR3 region has the DNA TGTGCCAGCAGCCAAACCAGGGGTCATCAGCCCCAGCATTTT. As protein: CASSQTRGHQPQHF.

This clone was seen only once. This CDR3 is CASSYFAVQETQYF. As DNA, the CDR3 is TGTGCCAGCAGTTACTTCGCGGTCCAAGAGACCCAGTACTTC. The V call is TRBV2, the J call TRBJ2-5; D is ambiguous. Germline V gives CDR1 SNHLY, CDR2 FYNNEI. The CDR3 is 14 residues long. The ends were cut back, 5 bases at V and 1 base at J, with 11 bases in the middle. Using reference TRBV2 and TRBJ2-5 for the parts outside the CDR3, the full variable domain is EPEVTQTPSHQVTQMGQEVILRCVPISNHLYFYWYRQILGQKVEFLVSFYNNEISEKSEIFDDQFSVERPDGSNFTLKIRSTKLEDSAMYFCASSYFAVQETQYFGPGTRLLVL.

The rearrangement joins TRBV5-6 to TRBJ2-1; perhaps TRBD2 as D (5 bases). The CDR3 runs to 15 residues. V lost 7 bases and J lost 1, with 15 bases in between. Germline lookup yields CDR1 SGHDT and CDR2 YYEEEE. The CDR3: CASAEVSGSYNEQFF. In nucleotides, the CDR3 is TGTGCCAGCGCTGAGGTCTCGGGGTCCTACAATGAGCAGTTCTTC.

The rearrangement joins TRBV6-6 to TRBJ1-6; the match to TRBD1 covers 9 bases. This CDR3 is built from 15 residues. Germline V gene sequence: CDR1 MNHNY, CDR2 SVGAGI (reference sequence). J was trimmed by 7 bases and V by 6 bases; bases with no gene match: 7. CDR3 sequence (DNA): TGTGCCAGCAGGGGCCGGGACAGGGACAATTCACCCCTCCACTTT. Its translation is CASRGRDRDNSPLHF.

The chain recombines TRBV4-1 with TRBJ2-1, with D maybe TRBD2 (8 bases). The CDR3 loop spans 19 amino acids. Germline V lookup: CDR1 MGHRA, CDR2 YSYEKL. Trimming took 1 base from V and 0 from J, leaving 19 bases between them. The CDR3 region is CASSQVAGGNRGSYNEQFF. As DNA, the CDR3 is TGCGCCAGCAGCCAAGTCGCGGGGGGAAACAGGGGCTCCTACAATGAGCAGTTCTTC.

The chain links TRBV2 to TRBJ1-5, with TRBD1 as a possible D gene (6 bases). CDR1 is SNHLY and CDR2 is FYNNEI in the germline V gene. The CDR3 is 13 amino acids. Trimming stripped 7 bases from V and 7 bases from J, with 14 bases between. This chain's CDR3 is CASNRGGEQPQHF. Written as DNA, the CDR3 is TGTGCCAGCAATCGGGGGGGCGAACAGCCCCAGCATTTT.

This clone is a singleton in its sample. J is TRBJ2-2 and V is TRBV15; 10 nucleotides align to TRBD1. CDR3 size: 14 residues. With 11 bases clipped from V and 4 bases from J, the junction kept 7 bases outside the gene matches. Germline loops: CDR1 LNHNV, CDR2 YYDKDF (reference sequence). The CDR3 spells CAVGQGRSTGELFF. The CDR3 nucleotides read TGTGCCGTGGGACAGGGGAGATCCACCGGGGAGCTGTTTTTT.

The chain is built from TRBV6-1 and TRBJ1-3; D gene unclear. CDR3 length: 15 residues. Germline CDR1 reads MNHNS; CDR2 reads SASEGT. Trimming pared 3 bases from V and 2 bases from J, leaving 11 bases between. CDR3 residues: CASSEMAYTGNTIYF. The DNA for the CDR3 is TGTGCCAGCAGTGAGATGGCGTACACTGGAAACACCATATATTTT.

This chain links TRBV6-1 with TRBJ2-1; 9 nucleotides agree with TRBD2. CDR1 MNHNS and CDR2 SASEGT come from the germline V gene. Losses at the gene ends were 6 bases for V and 7 bases for J; bases not matched to a gene: 10. The CDR3 consists of 15 residues. CDR3 DNA: TGTGCCAGCAGCCCGAGGCGGGGGGGCAGGAATGAGCAGTTCTTC. This gives the protein CASSPRRGGRNEQFF.

This chain connects TRBV11-2 to TRBJ1-2; 8 bases match TRBD1. Germline CDR1 is SGHAT and CDR2 is FQNNGV. CDR3 length: 16 amino acids. V gave up 2 bases and J gave up 7 bases; unmatched junction bases: 12. CDR3 in DNA: TGTGCCAGCAGCTTAAGGGGACAGGAGGGGGTTTTTGGCTACACCTTC. Its translation: CASSLRGQEGVFGYTF.

The chain joins TRBV5-6 to TRBJ1-6; 7 nucleotides agree with TRBD1. The CDR3 runs to 17 residues. The V gene end was trimmed by 4 bases and the J gene end by 7 bases; junction bases not matched to a gene: 14. In germline, CDR1 is SGHDT, CDR2 YYEEEE. The CDR3 DNA follows: TGTGCCAGCAGCAAGGGGACAGCATCCCACGCAAATTCACCCCTCCACTTT. Protein sequence: CASSKGTASHANSPLHF.

The V gene is TRBV5-1, the J gene TRBJ1-3; possibly TRBD1 for D (6 bases). The CDR3 extends over 15 amino acids. Per germline, CDR1 SGHRS and CDR2 YFSETQ. Trimming shortened V by 0 bases and J by 2 bases, and 9 bases separated the two germline ends. In DNA, the CDR3 is TGCGCCAGCAGCTTGGGACAGGCGACTGGAAACACCATATATTTT. Translated: CASSLGQATGNTIYF.

This clone was recorded once. The J gene is TRBJ1-2, the V gene TRBV4-1; D is ambiguous. Trimming took off 3 bases at V and 0 bases at J, with 11 bases between the two ends. CDR3 length equals 15 residues. Germline V lookup: CDR1 MGHRA, CDR2 YSYEKL. The CDR3: CASSHGRGPNYGYTF. The CDR3 region has the DNA TGCGCCAGCAGCCACGGTAGAGGGCCTAACTATGGCTACACCTTC.

The gene calls are TRBV5-6 and TRBJ1-2, with unresolved D. Trimming removed 4 bases at V and 1 base at J, with 5 bases between. The CDR3 totals 12 residues. The germline CDR1 and CDR2 sequences are SGHDT and YYEEEE. CDR3 bases: TGTGCCAGCAGCCGCGATAACTATGGCTACACCTTC. This encodes CASSRDNYGYTF.

For this clone: Other DNA variants within this sample encode the same CDR3. The genes are TRBV5-4 and TRBJ2-1; weak D call: TRBD2 (7 bases). Germline values: CDR1 SGHNT, CDR2 YYREEE (reference sequence). The CDR3 runs to 15 residues. Trimming cost V 2 bases and J 4 bases, with 13 bases left between them. CDR3 region: CASSFRGGAYNEQFF. The CDR3 region has the DNA TGTGCCAGCAGCTTTCGCGGGGGCGCATACAATGAGCAGTTCTTC.

This chain joins TRBV7-6 and TRBJ2-2; TRBD2 matches 10 bases. Germline CDR1 is SGHVS and CDR2 is FNYEAQ. The CDR3 is made up of 16 amino acids. Trimming took 3 bases from V and 5 from J; bases not matched to a gene: 6. The CDR3 coding sequence is TGTGCCAGCAGCTTCGGCCTTAGCGGGGGGACCGGGGAGCTGTTTTTT. Translating gives CASSFGLSGGTGELFF.

The CDR3 protein is CASSRIGTEAFF. CDR3 nucleotide sequence: TGTGCCAGTAGTCGGATAGGCACTGAAGCTTTCTTT. The gene calls are TRBV19 and TRBJ1-1; D unclear. CDR1 and CDR2 from the germline V gene are LNHDA and SQIVND (reference sequence). Trimming cost V 5 bases and J 4 bases, with 8 bases left between them. This CDR3 region has 12 residues.

The chain has TRBV9 and TRBJ2-5, with TRBD1 matching 11 bases. With 4 bases clipped from V and 4 bases from J, the junction kept 3 bases outside the gene matches. Germline V gives CDR1 SGDLS, CDR2 YYNGEE. This CDR3 is 14 amino acids long. CDR3 amino acids: CASSPGTGGETQYF. CDR3 in DNA: TGTGCCAGCAGCCCAGGGACAGGGGGAGAGACCCAGTACTTC. Supplemented by reference TRBV9 and TRBJ2-5, the full variable domain reads DSGVTQTPKHLITATGQRVTLRCSPRSGDLSVYWYQQSLDQGLQFLIQYYNGEERAKGNILERFSAQQFPDLHSELNLSSLELGDSALYFCASSPGTGGETQYFGPGTRLLVL.

The genes are TRBV14 and TRBJ2-7, with 8 bases aligning to TRBD2. Germline CDR1 reads SGHDN; CDR2 reads FVKESK. The CDR3 runs to 15 residues. Trimming took 4 bases from V and 3 from J; bases not matched to a gene: 8. CDR3 sequence: CASSRASGTSYEQYF. The CDR3 DNA reads TGTGCCAGCAGCCGAGCCTCCGGGACTAGCTACGAGCAGTACTTC.